This T cell receptor beta chain was retrieved from a study of PD-1 blockade in classical Hodgkin lymphoma. This clone appeared a single time. Trimming removed 6 bases from V and 4 bases from J, with 7 bases in between. Germline-derived CDR1 and CDR2 are MDHEN and SYDVKM. This CDR3 is built from 11 residues. Sequenced by immunoSEQ multiplex PCR; TCRdb stores in-frame clones only, minus some. Seen here are 37,000 or so clones, roughly 88% observed once, and the top ten hold about 7.8%. Exposure to brentuximab vedotin varied, and each patient had relapsed following autologous stem cell transplantation. J is TRBJ2-7 and V is TRBV28; unclear D gene. The TCR comes from a human donor with classical Hodgkin lymphoma. The sequences come from peripheral blood mononuclear cells (PBMCs), collected before the second cycle of nivolumab. The CDR3 DNA sequence: TGTGCCAGCAGCCTTAAATACGAGCAGTACTTC. Amino acids: CASSLKYEQYF.